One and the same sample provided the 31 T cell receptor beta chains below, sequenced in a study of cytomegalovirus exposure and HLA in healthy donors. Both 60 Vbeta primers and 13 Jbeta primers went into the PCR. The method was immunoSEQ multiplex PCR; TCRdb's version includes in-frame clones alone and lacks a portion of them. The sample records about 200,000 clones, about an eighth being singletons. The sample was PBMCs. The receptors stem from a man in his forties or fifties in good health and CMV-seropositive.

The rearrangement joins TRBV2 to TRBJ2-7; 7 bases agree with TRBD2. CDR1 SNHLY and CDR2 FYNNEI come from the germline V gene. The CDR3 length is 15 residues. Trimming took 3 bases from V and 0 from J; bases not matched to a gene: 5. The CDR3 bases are TGTGCCAGCAGTGATTCCGGGGGGAGCTCCTACGAGCAGTACGTC. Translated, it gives CASSDSGGSSYEQYV.

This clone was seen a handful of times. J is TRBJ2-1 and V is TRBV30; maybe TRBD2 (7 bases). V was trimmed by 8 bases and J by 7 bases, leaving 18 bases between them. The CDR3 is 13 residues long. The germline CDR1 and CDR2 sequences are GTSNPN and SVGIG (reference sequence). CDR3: CARGGGAGNEQFF. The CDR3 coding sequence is TGTGCCCGGGGCGGGGGCGCAGGGAATGAGCAGTTCTTC.

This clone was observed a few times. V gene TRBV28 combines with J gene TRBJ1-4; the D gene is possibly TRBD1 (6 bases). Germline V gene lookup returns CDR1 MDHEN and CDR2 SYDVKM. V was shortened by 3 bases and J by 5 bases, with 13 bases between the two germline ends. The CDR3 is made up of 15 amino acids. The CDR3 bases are TGTGCCAGCAGTTTCTCGGACAGATTGAATGAAAAACTGTTTTTT. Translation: CASSFSDRLNEKLFF.

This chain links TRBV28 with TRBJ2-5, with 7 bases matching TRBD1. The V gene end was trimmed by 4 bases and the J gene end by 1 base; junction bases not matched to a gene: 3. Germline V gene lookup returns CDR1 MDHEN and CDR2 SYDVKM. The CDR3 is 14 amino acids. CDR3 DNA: TGTGCCAGCAGTTCTGGGACAGTCCAAGAGACCCAGTACTTC. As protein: CASSSGTVQETQYF.

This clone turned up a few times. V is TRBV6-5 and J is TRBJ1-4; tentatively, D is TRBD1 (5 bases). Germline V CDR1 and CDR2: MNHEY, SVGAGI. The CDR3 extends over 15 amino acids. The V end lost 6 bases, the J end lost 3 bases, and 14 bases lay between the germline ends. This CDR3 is CASRSRGLSNEKLFF. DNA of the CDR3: TGTGCCAGCAGGTCCCGGGGGTTATCTAATGAAAAACTGTTTTTT.

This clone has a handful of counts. The CDR3 coding sequence is TGTGCCAGCAGCTTCAGGGGTAGGAGGACCATATATTTT. Amino acids: CASSFRGRRTIYF. The chain combines TRBV5-8 with TRBJ1-3; possible D gene TRBD1, 6 bases. The germline V and J ends were trimmed by 2 bases and 10 bases, with 13 bases remaining between them. CDR3 size: 13 residues. Per germline, CDR1 SGHTS and CDR2 YDEGEE.

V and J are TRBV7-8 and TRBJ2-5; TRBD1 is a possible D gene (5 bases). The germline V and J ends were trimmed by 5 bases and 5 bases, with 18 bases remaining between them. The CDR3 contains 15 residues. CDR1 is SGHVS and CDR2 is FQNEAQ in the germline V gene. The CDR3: CASSPFARAGETQYF. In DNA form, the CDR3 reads TGTGCCAGCAGCCCCTTCGCCAGGGCAGGGGAGACCCAGTACTTC.

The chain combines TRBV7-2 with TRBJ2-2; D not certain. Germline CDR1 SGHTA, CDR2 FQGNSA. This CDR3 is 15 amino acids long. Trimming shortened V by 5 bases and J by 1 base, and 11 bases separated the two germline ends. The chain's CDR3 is CASSHSGMNTGELFF. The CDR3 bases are TGTGCCAGCAGCCATTCGGGTATGAACACCGGGGAGCTGTTTTTT.

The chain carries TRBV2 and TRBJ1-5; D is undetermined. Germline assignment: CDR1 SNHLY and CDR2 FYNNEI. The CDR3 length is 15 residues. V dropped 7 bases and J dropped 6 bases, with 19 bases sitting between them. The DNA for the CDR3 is TGTGCCAGCAATCGAAGTCCCCATTCCGGTCAGCCCCAGCATTTT. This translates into CASNRSPHSGQPQHF.

CDR3 nucleotide sequence: TGCGCCAGCAGCTTGGATGGCACCAATGAGCAGTTCTTC. This codes for CASSLDGTNEQFF. The chain carries TRBV5-1 and TRBJ2-1; no clear D gene. The germline V and J ends were trimmed by 0 bases and 6 bases, with 7 bases remaining between them. CDR3 length equals 13 residues. Germline values: CDR1 SGHRS, CDR2 YFSETQ.

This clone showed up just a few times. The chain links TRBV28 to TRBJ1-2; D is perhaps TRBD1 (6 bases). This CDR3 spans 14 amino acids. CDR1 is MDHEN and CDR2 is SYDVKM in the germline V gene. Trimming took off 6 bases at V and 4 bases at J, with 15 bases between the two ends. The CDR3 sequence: CASRGGGYGYGYTF. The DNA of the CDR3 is TGTGCCAGCAGAGGGGGAGGGTACGGCTATGGCTACACCTTC.

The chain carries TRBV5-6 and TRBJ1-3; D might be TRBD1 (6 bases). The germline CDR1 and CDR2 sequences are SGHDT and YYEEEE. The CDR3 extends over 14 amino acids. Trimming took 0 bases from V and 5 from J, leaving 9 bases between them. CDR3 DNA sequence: TGTGCCAGCAGCTTGGTCGGGGGGCGAAACACCATATATTTT. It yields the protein CASSLVGGRNTIYF.

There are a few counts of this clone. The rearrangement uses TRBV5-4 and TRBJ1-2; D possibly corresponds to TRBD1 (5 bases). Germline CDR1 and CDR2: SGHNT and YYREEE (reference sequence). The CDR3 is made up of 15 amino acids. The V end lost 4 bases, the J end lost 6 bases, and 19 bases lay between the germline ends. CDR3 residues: CASSHFGGRGHGYTF. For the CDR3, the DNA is TGTGCCAGCAGCCATTTCGGTGGGAGGGGCCATGGCTACACCTTC.

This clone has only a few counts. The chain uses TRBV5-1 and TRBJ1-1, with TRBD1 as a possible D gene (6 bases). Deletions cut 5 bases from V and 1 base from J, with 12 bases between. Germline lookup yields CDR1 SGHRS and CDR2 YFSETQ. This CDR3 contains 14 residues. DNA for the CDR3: TGCGCCAGCAGTGGGGGCACCCGGAACACTGAAGCTTTCTTT. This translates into CASSGGTRNTEAFF.

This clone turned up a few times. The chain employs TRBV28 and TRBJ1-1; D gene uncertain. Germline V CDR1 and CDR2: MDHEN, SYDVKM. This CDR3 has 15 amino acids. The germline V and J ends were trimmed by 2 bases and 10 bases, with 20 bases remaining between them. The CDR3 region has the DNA TGTGCCAGCAGTTTAGGTGGATCCCCGGGGTATTCAGCTTTCTTT. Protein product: CASSLGGSPGYSAFF.

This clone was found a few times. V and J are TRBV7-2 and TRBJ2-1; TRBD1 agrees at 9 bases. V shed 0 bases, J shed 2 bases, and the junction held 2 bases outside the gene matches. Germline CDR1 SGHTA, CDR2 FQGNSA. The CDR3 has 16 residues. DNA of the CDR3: TGTGCCAGCAGCTTAGCCGGGACAGGGACCTACAATGAGCAGTTCTTC. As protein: CASSLAGTGTYNEQFF.

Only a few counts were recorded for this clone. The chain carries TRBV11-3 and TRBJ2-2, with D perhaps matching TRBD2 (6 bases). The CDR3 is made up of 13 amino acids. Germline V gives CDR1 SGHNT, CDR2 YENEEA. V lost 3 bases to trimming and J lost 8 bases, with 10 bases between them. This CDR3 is CASSLGGKGELFF. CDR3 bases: TGTGCCAGCAGCTTGGGGGGAAAAGGGGAGCTGTTTTTT.

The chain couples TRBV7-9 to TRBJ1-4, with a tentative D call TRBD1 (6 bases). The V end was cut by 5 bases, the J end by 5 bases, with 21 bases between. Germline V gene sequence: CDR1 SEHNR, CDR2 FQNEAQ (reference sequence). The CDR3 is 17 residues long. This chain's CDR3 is CASSTPTGRGMNEKLFF. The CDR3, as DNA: TGTGCCAGCAGCACACCCACAGGAAGGGGGATGAATGAAAAACTGTTTTTT.

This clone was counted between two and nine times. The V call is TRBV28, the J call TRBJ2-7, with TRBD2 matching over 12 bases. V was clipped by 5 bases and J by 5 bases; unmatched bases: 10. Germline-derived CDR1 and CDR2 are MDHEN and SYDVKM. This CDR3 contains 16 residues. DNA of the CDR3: TGTGCCAGCAGTATGACTAGCGGGGGCCTCTACAACGAGCAGTACGTC. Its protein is CASSMTSGGLYNEQYV.

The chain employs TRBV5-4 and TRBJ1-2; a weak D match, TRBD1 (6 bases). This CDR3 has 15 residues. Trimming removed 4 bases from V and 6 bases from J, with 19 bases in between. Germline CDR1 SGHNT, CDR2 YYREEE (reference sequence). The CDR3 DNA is TGTGCCAGCAGCGCTAAAGAAGGGACACTTCATGGCTACACCTTC. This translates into CASSAKEGTLHGYTF.

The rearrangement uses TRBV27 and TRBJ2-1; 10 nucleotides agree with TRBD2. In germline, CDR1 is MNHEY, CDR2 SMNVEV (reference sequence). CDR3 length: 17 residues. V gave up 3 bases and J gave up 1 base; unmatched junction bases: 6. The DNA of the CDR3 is TGTGCCAGCAGTTTGTCGAGCGGGGGGGGATCCTACAATGAGCAGTTCTTC. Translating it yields CASSLSSGGGSYNEQFF.

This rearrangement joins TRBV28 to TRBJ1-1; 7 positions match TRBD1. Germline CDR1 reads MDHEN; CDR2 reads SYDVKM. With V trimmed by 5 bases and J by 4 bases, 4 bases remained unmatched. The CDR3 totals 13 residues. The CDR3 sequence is CASSLYRGTEAFF. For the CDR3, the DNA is TGTGCCAGCAGTCTCTACAGGGGCACTGAAGCTTTCTTT.

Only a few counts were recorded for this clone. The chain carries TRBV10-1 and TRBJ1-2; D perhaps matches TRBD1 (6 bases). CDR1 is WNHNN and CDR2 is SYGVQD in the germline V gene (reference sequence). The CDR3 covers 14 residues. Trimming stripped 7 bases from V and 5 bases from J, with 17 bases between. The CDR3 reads CASTSTGAEYGYTF. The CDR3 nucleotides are TGCGCCAGCACCTCGACAGGCGCGGAATATGGCTACACCTTC.

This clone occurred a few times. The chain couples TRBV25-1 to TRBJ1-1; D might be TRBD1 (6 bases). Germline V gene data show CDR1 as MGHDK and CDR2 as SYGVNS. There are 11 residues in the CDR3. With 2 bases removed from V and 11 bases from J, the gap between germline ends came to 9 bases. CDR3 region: CASSEGQRAFF. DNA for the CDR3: TGTGCCAGCAGTGAAGGACAGAGGGCTTTCTTT. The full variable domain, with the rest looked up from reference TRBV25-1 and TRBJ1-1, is EADIYQTPRYLVIGTGKKITLECSQTMGHDKMYWYQQDPGMELHLIHYSYGVNSTEKGDLSSESTVSRIRTEHFPLTLESARPSHTSQYLCASSEGQRAFFGQGTRLTVV.

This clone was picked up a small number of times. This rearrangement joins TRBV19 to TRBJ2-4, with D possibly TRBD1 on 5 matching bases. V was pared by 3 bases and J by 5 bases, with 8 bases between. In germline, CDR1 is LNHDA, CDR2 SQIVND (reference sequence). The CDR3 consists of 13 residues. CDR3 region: CASSIGRENIQYF. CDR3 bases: TGTGCCAGTAGTATCGGCAGGGAAAACATTCAGTACTTC.

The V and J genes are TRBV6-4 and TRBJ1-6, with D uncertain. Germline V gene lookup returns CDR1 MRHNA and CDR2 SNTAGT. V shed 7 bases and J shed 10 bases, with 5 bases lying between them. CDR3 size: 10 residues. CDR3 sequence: CASKRSPLHF. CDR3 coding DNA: TGTGCCAGCAAGAGGTCACCCCTCCACTTT.

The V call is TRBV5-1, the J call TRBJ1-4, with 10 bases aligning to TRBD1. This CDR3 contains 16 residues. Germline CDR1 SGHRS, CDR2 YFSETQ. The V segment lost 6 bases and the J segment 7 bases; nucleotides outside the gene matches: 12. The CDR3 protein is CASTRQGANAGEKLFF. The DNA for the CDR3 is TGCGCCAGCACCCGACAGGGGGCAAACGCTGGTGAAAAACTGTTTTTT.

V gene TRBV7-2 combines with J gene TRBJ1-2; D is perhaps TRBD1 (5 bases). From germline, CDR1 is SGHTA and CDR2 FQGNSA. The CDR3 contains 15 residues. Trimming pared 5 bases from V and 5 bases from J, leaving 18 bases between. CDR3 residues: CASSKPWGVGYGYTF. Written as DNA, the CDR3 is TGTGCCAGCAGCAAACCCTGGGGGGTAGGGTATGGCTACACCTTC.

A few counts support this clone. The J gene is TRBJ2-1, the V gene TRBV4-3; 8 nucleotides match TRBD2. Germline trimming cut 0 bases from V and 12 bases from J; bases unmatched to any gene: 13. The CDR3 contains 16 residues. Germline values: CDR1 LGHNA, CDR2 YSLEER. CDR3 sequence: CASSQDNQRGRSAQFF. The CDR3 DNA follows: TGCGCCAGCAGCCAAGATAATCAGCGGGGGAGATCCGCGCAGTTCTTC.

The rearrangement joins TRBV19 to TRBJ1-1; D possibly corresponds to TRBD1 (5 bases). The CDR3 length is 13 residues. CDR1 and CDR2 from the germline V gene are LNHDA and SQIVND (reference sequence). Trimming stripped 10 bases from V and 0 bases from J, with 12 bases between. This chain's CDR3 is CATGGVLNTEAFF. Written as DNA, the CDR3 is TGTGCCACTGGGGGGGTTTTGAACACTGAAGCTTTCTTT.

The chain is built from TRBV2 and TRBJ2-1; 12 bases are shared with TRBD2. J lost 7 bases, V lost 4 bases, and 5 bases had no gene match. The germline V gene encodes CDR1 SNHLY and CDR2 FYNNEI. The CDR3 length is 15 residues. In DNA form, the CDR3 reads TGTGCCAGCAGTGGCACTAGCGGGGGGTTGAATGAGCAGTTCTTC. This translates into CASSGTSGGLNEQFF. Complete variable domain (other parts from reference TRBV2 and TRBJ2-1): EPEVTQTPSHQVTQMGQEVILRCVPISNHLYFYWYRQILGQKVEFLVSFYNNEISEKSEIFDDQFSVERPDGSNFTLKIRSTKLEDSAMYFCASSGTSGGLNEQFFGPGTRLTVL.